A selection of T cell receptor beta chains follows, all from one sample in a study of identical twins. MiXCR, run by TCRdb on the 5' RACE reads, gives a single entry per CDR3 protein. The sample consists of about 550,000 distinct CDR3 sequences, approximately 20% of them appearing once. These data also formed part of another study, on yellow fever vaccine responses in identical twins.

Sample: CD4+ T cells sorted from blood. All receptors derive from a woman aged 18 to 35 in good health. The CDR3 runs from the conserved cysteine through the conserved F or W. The order of the fields is clone size, J gene, V gene, D gene, CDR3 DNA, CDR3 protein. A D gene is named only where the DNA matches it firmly. Part of the rows lack a size; the others show once, few, many or a class for expanded clones.

abundance: few
j_gene: TRBJ2-2
v_gene: TRBV11-1
d_gene: -
CDR3nt: TGTGCCAGCAGCTCATCGACCAGACAGACCCAGAACACCGGGGAGCTGTTTTTT
CDR3aa: CASSSSTRQTQNTGELFF

abundance: -
j_gene: TRBJ2-7
v_gene: TRBV7-9
d_gene: TRBD2
CDR3nt: TGTGCCAGCAGCATCACTAGCGGGAGGGGGTTTGGTGAGCAGTACTTC
CDR3aa: CASSITSGRGFGEQYF

abundance: few
j_gene: TRBJ2-1
v_gene: TRBV28
d_gene: TRBD2
CDR3nt: TGTGCCAGCAGCAGACAACCGGGACTAGCGGGATTTGTTGAGCAGTTCTTC
CDR3aa: CASSRQPGLAGFVEQFF

abundance: -
j_gene: TRBJ1-2
v_gene: TRBV7-8
d_gene: -
CDR3nt: TGTGCCAGCAGCTCCCCAGGGAGGTCCGGTTATGGCTACACCTTC
CDR3aa: CASSSPGRSGYGYTF

abundance: -
j_gene: TRBJ2-3
v_gene: TRBV5-6
d_gene: -
CDR3nt: TGTGCCAGCAAAGACGCAGGCAGAAGCACAGATACGCAGTATTTT
CDR3aa: CASKDAGRSTDTQYF

abundance: few
j_gene: TRBJ2-6
v_gene: TRBV9
d_gene: -
CDR3nt: TGTGCCAGCAGCCCCCCCTTGGCCAACGTCCTGACTTTC
CDR3aa: CASSPPLANVLTF

abundance: -
j_gene: TRBJ2-3
v_gene: TRBV25-1
d_gene: TRBD1
CDR3nt: TGTGCCAGCAGTCATGGACAGGGGTACACAGATACGCAGTATTTT
CDR3aa: CASSHGQGYTDTQYF

abundance: -
j_gene: TRBJ2-7
v_gene: TRBV20-1
d_gene: TRBD1
CDR3nt: TGCAGTGCTAGATCCGGGACAGGGGCCTACGAGCAGTACTTC
CDR3aa: CSARSGTGAYEQYF

abundance: -
j_gene: TRBJ1-1
v_gene: TRBV20-1
d_gene: -
CDR3nt: TGCAGTGCTAGGAGTTCAGGGGTAACTGAAGCTTTCTTT
CDR3aa: CSARSSGVTEAFF

abundance: many
j_gene: TRBJ2-3
v_gene: TRBV18
d_gene: -
CDR3nt: TGTGCCAGCTCACCACCGAGCACAGATACGCAGTATTTT
CDR3aa: CASSPPSTDTQYF

abundance: -
j_gene: TRBJ2-1
v_gene: TRBV18
d_gene: TRBD2
CDR3nt: TGTGCCAGCTCACCGAACCTAGCGGTTTTAAATGAGCAGTTCTTC
CDR3aa: CASSPNLAVLNEQFF

abundance: -
j_gene: TRBJ1-2
v_gene: TRBV12-3/TRBV12-4
d_gene: -
CDR3nt: TGTGCCAGCAGCCTACCTTCTCCCGGTTCGGTCTATGGCTACACCTTC
CDR3aa: CASSLPSPGSVYGYTF

abundance: few
j_gene: TRBJ2-7
v_gene: TRBV7-9
d_gene: TRBD2
CDR3nt: TGTGCCAGCAGCTCCCGGGGGGCCTACGAGCAGTACTTC
CDR3aa: CASSSRGAYEQYF

abundance: many
j_gene: TRBJ2-1
v_gene: TRBV12-3/TRBV12-4
d_gene: -
CDR3nt: TGTGCCAGCAGTTTTGGTGGGCCGGCGGACAATGAGCAGTTCTTC
CDR3aa: CASSFGGPADNEQFF

abundance: -
j_gene: TRBJ2-2
v_gene: TRBV7-2
d_gene: TRBD2
CDR3nt: TGTGCCAGCAGCTTCCGACTAGCTAGGGACGGGGAGCTGTTTTTT
CDR3aa: CASSFRLARDGELFF

abundance: few
j_gene: TRBJ2-4
v_gene: TRBV20-1
d_gene: TRBD2
CDR3nt: TGCAGTGCTAGTAGGACTAGCGGGGGGGCGAACATTCAGTACTTC
CDR3aa: CSASRTSGGANIQYF

abundance: -
j_gene: TRBJ2-7
v_gene: TRBV12-3/TRBV12-4
d_gene: -
CDR3nt: TGTGCCAGCAGTTTATTCCTTGGTTATCGGAGTGGAGAGCAGTACTTC
CDR3aa: CASSLFLGYRSGEQYF

abundance: few
j_gene: TRBJ2-7
v_gene: TRBV20-1
d_gene: TRBD2
CDR3nt: TGCAGTGTTAGAGCGGGAGCTGGTTTCGAGCAGTACTTC
CDR3aa: CSVRAGAGFEQYF

abundance: few
j_gene: TRBJ1-1
v_gene: TRBV12-3/TRBV12-4
d_gene: -
CDR3nt: TGTGCCAGCAGTCTCCGAGAGGTTGGCGGTGAAGCTTTCTTT
CDR3aa: CASSLREVGGEAFF

abundance: many
j_gene: TRBJ2-1
v_gene: TRBV20-1
d_gene: -
CDR3nt: TGCAGTGCCCACCACAATGAGCAGTTCTTC
CDR3aa: CSAHHNEQFF

abundance: few
j_gene: TRBJ1-1
v_gene: TRBV3-1
d_gene: TRBD1
CDR3nt: TGTGCCAGCAGCGCCCAGGGGGCAACTGAAGCTTTCTTT
CDR3aa: CASSAQGATEAFF

abundance: -
j_gene: TRBJ2-1
v_gene: TRBV19
d_gene: -
CDR3nt: TGTGCCAGTAGTATACCCGACTACCGTAATGAGCAGTTCTTC
CDR3aa: CASSIPDYRNEQFF

abundance: -
j_gene: TRBJ2-1
v_gene: TRBV5-1
d_gene: -
CDR3nt: TGCGCCAGCAGCTTGGTGGGCTCCAGGGATTCCAATGAGCAGTTCTTC
CDR3aa: CASSLVGSRDSNEQFF

abundance: -
j_gene: TRBJ2-4
v_gene: TRBV5-6
d_gene: TRBD1
CDR3nt: TGTGCCAGCAGCATAGGCGCCCTACAGGGGGTGAAAAACATTCAGTACTTC
CDR3aa: CASSIGALQGVKNIQYF

abundance: -
j_gene: TRBJ2-3
v_gene: TRBV2
d_gene: -
CDR3nt: TGTGCCAGCAACCTGAAGCGGGTTAACTACACAGATACGCAGTATTTT
CDR3aa: CASNLKRVNYTDTQYF

abundance: -
j_gene: TRBJ2-1
v_gene: TRBV12-3/TRBV12-4
d_gene: -
CDR3nt: TGTGCCAGCAGTTTAGATGCGGGCCATGAGCAGTTCTTC
CDR3aa: CASSLDAGHEQFF

abundance: -
j_gene: TRBJ2-3
v_gene: TRBV6-6
d_gene: -
CDR3nt: TGTGCCAGCAGTTACTCACGGGGGTCGATGCGCACAGATACGCAGTATTTT
CDR3aa: CASSYSRGSMRTDTQYF

abundance: -
j_gene: TRBJ1-2
v_gene: TRBV2
d_gene: -
CDR3nt: TGTGCCAGCAGTGACCCAGGGTTTGGCTACACCTTC
CDR3aa: CASSDPGFGYTF

abundance: -
j_gene: TRBJ2-3
v_gene: TRBV20-1
d_gene: -
CDR3nt: TGCAGTGCTAGGGCGTCCGTGCTCAGCACAGATACGCAGTATTTT
CDR3aa: CSARASVLSTDTQYF

abundance: -
j_gene: TRBJ2-4
v_gene: TRBV3-1
d_gene: -
CDR3nt: TGTGCCAGCAGCCAAGACTTTGCGGGGGCCAAAAACATTCAGTACTTC
CDR3aa: CASSQDFAGAKNIQYF

abundance: -
j_gene: TRBJ2-1
v_gene: TRBV20-1
d_gene: TRBD1
CDR3nt: TGCAGTGCTAGAGAGAGGGTCGGGACAGGGGGCAATGAGCAGTTCTTC
CDR3aa: CSARERVGTGGNEQFF

abundance: -
j_gene: TRBJ2-4
v_gene: TRBV20-1
d_gene: TRBD2
CDR3nt: TGCAGTGCCAGAATAGGGAGCGGGAGAGGCCTAGCCAAAAACATTCAGTACTTC
CDR3aa: CSARIGSGRGLAKNIQYF

abundance: -
j_gene: TRBJ2-1
v_gene: TRBV6-1
d_gene: -
CDR3nt: TGTGCCAGCAGTGAAGGTTTGGGCACAAGTGAGCAGTTCTTC
CDR3aa: CASSEGLGTSEQFF

abundance: -
j_gene: TRBJ1-2
v_gene: TRBV6-5
d_gene: -
CDR3nt: TGTGCCGCCTCCCCAGGGAACTATGGCTACACCTTC
CDR3aa: CAASPGNYGYTF

abundance: few
j_gene: TRBJ2-1
v_gene: TRBV20-1
d_gene: TRBD1
CDR3nt: TGCAGTGCCTTCTCCGGGACAGAGAACTACAATGAGCAGTTCTTC
CDR3aa: CSAFSGTENYNEQFF